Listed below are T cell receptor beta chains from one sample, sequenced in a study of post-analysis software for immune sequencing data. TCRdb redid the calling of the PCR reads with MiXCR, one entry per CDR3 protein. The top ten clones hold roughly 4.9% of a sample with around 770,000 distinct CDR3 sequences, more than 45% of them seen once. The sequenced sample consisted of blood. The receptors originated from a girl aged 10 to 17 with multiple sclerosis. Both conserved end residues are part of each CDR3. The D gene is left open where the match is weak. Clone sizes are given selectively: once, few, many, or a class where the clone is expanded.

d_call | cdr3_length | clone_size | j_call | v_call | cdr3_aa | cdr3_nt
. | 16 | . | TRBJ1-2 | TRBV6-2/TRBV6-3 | CASSPRWTPDRYGYTF | TGTGCCAGCAGCCCGCGATGGACGCCTGATCGCTATGGCTACACCTTC
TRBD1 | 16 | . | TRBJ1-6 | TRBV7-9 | CASSPRTGSEGSPLHF | TGTGCCAGCAGCCCCCGGACAGGTTCGGAGGGCTCACCCCTCCACTTT
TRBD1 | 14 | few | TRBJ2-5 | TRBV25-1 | CASSLGTGGKTQYF | TGTGCCAGCAGTTTAGGGACAGGGGGAAAGACCCAGTACTTC
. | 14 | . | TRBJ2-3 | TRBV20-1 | CSASGSGNTDTQYF | TGCAGTGCTAGTGGTAGCGGAAACACAGATACGCAGTATTTT
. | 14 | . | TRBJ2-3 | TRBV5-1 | CASGEEGESDTQYF | TGCGCCAGCGGCGAGGAGGGGGAATCAGATACGCAGTATTTT
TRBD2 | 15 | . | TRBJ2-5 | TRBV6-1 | CASISYGLDQETQYF | TGTGCCAGCATCTCCTACGGACTAGATCAAGAGACCCAGTACTTC
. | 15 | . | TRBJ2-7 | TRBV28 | CASSLGPAGGYEQYF | TGTGCCAGCAGTTTAGGGCCCGCCGGGGGCTACGAGCAGTACTTC
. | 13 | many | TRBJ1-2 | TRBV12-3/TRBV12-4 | CASSLGTNYGYTF | TGTGCCAGCAGTTTAGGGACTAACTATGGCTACACCTTC
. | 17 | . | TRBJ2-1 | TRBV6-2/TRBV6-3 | CASSYSKHRASGAEQFF | TGTGCCAGCAGTTACTCGAAACACAGGGCCTCGGGAGCTGAGCAGTTCTTC
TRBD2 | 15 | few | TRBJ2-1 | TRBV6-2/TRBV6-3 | CASRPLAAKYNEQFF | TGTGCCAGCAGGCCACTAGCGGCTAAGTACAATGAGCAGTTCTTC
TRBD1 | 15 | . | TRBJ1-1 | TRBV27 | CASSLLQGANTEAFF | TGTGCCAGCAGTTTATTACAGGGGGCTAACACTGAAGCTTTCTTT
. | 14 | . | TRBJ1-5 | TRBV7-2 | CASSLRTNNQPQHF | TGTGCCAGCAGCCTCCGGACCAACAATCAGCCCCAGCATTTT
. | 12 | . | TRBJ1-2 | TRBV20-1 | CSPMARGSGYTF | TGCAGTCCTATGGCTAGGGGGTCTGGCTACACCTTC
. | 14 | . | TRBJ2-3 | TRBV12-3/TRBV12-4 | CASSYRASADTQYF | TGTGCCAGCAGTTACAGAGCGAGCGCAGATACGCAGTATTTT
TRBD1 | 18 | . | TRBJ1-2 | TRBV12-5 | CASGFQVGQGIEGYGYTF | TGTGCTAGTGGTTTCCAAGTGGGACAGGGTATAGAAGGGTATGGCTACACCTTC
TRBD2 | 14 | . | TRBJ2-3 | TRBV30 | CAWTSGTSTDTQYF | TGTGCCTGGACTAGCGGTACTAGCACAGATACGCAGTATTTT
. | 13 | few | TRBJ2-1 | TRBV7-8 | CASSPRGASEQFF | TGTGCCAGCAGCCCCCGGGGTGCCAGTGAGCAGTTCTTC
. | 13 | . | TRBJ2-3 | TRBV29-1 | CSVLGAGTDTQYF | TGCAGCGTCTTAGGGGCGGGCACAGATACGCAGTATTTT
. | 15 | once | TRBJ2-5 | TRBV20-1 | CSTPSGSGWGETQYF | TGCAGTACTCCTTCGGGGTCCGGGTGGGGAGAGACCCAGTACTTC
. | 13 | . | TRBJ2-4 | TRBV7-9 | CASSSGGVDIQYF | TGTGCCAGCAGCTCGGGGGGCGTAGACATTCAGTACTTC
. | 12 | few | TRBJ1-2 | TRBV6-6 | CASSYLQYGYTF | TGTGCCAGCAGTTACTTACAGTATGGCTACACCTTC
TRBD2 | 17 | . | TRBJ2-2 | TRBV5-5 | CASSQTSGRVITGELFF | TGTGCCAGCAGCCAGACTAGCGGGAGAGTGATCACCGGGGAGCTGTTTTTT
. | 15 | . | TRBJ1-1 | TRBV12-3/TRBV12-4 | CASSLAAGGVTEAFF | TGTGCCAGCAGTTTAGCAGCCGGCGGAGTGACTGAAGCTTTCTTT
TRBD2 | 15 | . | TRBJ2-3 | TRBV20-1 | CSARTSEFGTDTQYF | TGCAGTGCTAGGACTAGCGAATTTGGAACAGATACGCAGTATTTT
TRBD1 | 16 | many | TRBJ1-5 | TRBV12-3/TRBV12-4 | CASSQGTADSNQPQHF | TGTGCCAGCAGCCAAGGGACAGCTGATAGCAATCAGCCCCAGCATTTT
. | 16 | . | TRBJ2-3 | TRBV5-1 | CASSLGGSSGIDTQYF | TGCGCCAGCAGCTTGGGGGGCAGCTCCGGCATAGATACGCAGTATTTT
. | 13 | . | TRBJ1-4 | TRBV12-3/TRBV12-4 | CASNREDNEKLFF | TGTGCCAGCAACCGGGAAGATAATGAAAAACTGTTTTTT
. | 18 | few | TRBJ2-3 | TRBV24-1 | CATSDTKQNWADPDTQYF | TGTGCCACCAGTGATACCAAGCAAAACTGGGCGGACCCAGATACGCAGTATTTT
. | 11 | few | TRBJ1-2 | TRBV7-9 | CASSPVLSYTF | TGTGCCAGCAGCCCTGTCCTGTCCTACACCTTC
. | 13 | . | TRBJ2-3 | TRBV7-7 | CASSLDATDTRYF | TGTGCTAGCAGCTTAGACGCCACAGATACGCGGTATTTT
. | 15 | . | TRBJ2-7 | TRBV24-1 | CATSDSGNPSDEQYF | TGTGCCACCAGTGACTCCGGGAACCCAAGCGACGAGCAGTACTTC
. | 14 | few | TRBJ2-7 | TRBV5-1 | CASSLELVGGQQYF | TGCGCCAGCAGCTTGGAGCTGGTTGGGGGCCAGCAGTACTTC
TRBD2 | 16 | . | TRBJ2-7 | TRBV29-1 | CSAETLSGSSNYEQYF | TGCAGCGCTGAGACCCTTAGCGGGAGCTCAAACTACGAGCAGTACTTC
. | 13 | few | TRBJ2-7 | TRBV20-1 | CSARRDVVYEQYF | TGCAGTGCTAGAAGGGACGTCGTCTACGAGCAGTACTTC
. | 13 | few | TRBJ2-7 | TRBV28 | CASSGTRSYEQYF | TGTGCCAGCAGCGGGACACGAAGCTACGAGCAGTACTTC
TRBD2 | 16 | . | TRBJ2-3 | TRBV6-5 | CASSSPGLAGTDTQYF | TGTGCCAGCAGTTCTCCGGGACTAGCGGGAACAGATACGCAGTATTTT
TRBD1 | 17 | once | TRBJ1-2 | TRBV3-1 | CASSPRPGGLTNYGYTF | TGTGCCAGCAGCCCCCGGCCAGGGGGCCTAACTAACTATGGCTACACCTTC
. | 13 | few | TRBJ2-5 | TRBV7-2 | CASSFVYQETQYF | TGTGCCAGCAGCTTCGTGTACCAAGAGACCCAGTACTTC
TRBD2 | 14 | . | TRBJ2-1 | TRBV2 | CASRRTSGSDEQFF | TGTGCCAGCAGAAGGACTAGCGGGAGCGATGAGCAGTTCTTC
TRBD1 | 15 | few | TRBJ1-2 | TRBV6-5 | CASSYHQGAPYGYTF | TGTGCCAGCAGTTATCACCAGGGGGCTCCCTATGGCTACACCTTC
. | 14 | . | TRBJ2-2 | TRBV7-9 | CASERNGNTGELFF | TGTGCCAGCGAGAGGAACGGGAACACCGGGGAGCTGTTTTTT
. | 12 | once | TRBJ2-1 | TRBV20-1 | CSASWESNEQFF | TGCAGTGCTAGCTGGGAAAGCAATGAGCAGTTCTTC
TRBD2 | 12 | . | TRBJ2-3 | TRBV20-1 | CSAGGVMDTQYF | TGCAGTGCCGGGGGGGTGATGGATACGCAGTATTTT
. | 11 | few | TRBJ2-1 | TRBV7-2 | CASIREGEQFF | TGTGCCAGCATCCGTGAGGGTGAGCAGTTCTTC
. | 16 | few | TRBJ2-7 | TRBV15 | CATSRDLRVRSYEQYF | TGTGCCACCAGCAGAGATCTCCGCGTTCGCTCCTACGAGCAGTACTTC
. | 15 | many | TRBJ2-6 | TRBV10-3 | CAISDGTSGANVLTF | TGTGCCATCAGTGACGGGACCTCTGGGGCCAACGTCCTGACTTTC
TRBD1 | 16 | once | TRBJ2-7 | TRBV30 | CAWSPSRTGKAYEQYF | TGTGCCTGGAGTCCGTCCCGGACAGGGAAGGCATACGAGCAGTACTTC
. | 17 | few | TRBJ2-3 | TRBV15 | CATSTHIRDLSTDTQYF | TGTGCCACCAGCACACATATCCGGGACCTTTCCACAGATACGCAGTATTTT
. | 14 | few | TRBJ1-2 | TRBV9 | CASSPLDANYGYTF | TGTGCCAGCAGCCCTTTGGACGCTAACTATGGCTACACCTTC
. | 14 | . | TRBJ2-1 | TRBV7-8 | CASSLQGRNNEQFF | TGTGCCAGCAGCTTACAGGGGAGGAACAATGAGCAGTTCTTC
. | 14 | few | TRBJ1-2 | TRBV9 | CASSAAPGVSGYTF | TGTGCCAGCAGCGCAGCCCCGGGGGTGAGCGGCTACACCTTC
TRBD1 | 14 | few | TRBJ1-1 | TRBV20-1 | CSASSEQGRTEAFF | TGCAGTGCTAGTTCCGAACAGGGGAGGACTGAAGCTTTCTTT
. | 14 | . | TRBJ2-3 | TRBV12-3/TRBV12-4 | CASSFSGIPDTQYF | TGTGCCAGCAGTTTCTCCGGTATTCCAGATACGCAGTATTTT
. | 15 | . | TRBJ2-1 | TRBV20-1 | CSARDLRAGKNEQFF | TGCAGTGCTAGAGATTTGCGGGCTGGGAAAAATGAGCAGTTCTTC
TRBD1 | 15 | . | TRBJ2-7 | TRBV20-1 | CSASAQGAAGYEQYF | TGCAGTGCTAGCGCCCAGGGGGCGGCGGGCTACGAGCAGTACTTC
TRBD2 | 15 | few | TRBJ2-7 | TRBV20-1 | CSARDFLAGGYEQYF | TGCAGTGCTAGAGATTTTCTAGCGGGAGGGTACGAGCAGTACTTC
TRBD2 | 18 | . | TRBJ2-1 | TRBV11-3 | CASSPGLAGGSSYNEQFF | TGTGCCAGCAGCCCAGGACTAGCGGGGGGAAGCTCCTACAATGAGCAGTTCTTC
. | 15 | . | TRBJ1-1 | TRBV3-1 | CASSHSRTGNTEAFF | TGTGCCAGCAGCCACTCTCGGACGGGGAACACTGAAGCTTTCTTT
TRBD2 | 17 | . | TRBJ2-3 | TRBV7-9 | CASSLGGSGSATDTQYF | TGTGCCAGCAGCTTAGGGGGTAGCGGGAGTGCGACAGATACGCAGTATTTT